A selection of T cell receptor beta chains follows, all from one sample in a study of T-cell reconstitution after alpha-beta-depleted transplantation in children. One entry per CDR3 protein results from TCRdb running MiXCR on the PCR reads. Here the sample spans 550,000 to 800,000 distinct CDR3 sequences, roughly 14% being singletons. Material: PBMCs, obtained before TCRalphabeta/CD19-depleted stem cell transplant. The receptors come from a girl aged 2-15 years with congenital amegakaryocytic thrombocytopenia, due to receive a stem cell transplant. The CDR3 runs from the conserved cysteine through the conserved F or W. The D gene is left open where the match is weak. Clone size, where shown, is once, few, many, or a class for clones that have expanded.

clone_size j_call v_call d_call cdr3_aa cdr3_nt
many TRBJ1-1 TRBV28 NA CASRRGGWGTEAFF TGTGCCAGCAGGAGGGGGGGGTGGGGGACTGAAGCTTTCTTT
many TRBJ2-1 TRBV5-1 NA CASAQSSYNEQFF TGCGCCAGTGCGCAGAGCTCCTACAATGAGCAGTTCTTC
NA TRBJ2-1 TRBV7-9 TRBD2 CASSLVGRREGLPEQFF TGTGCCAGCAGCTTAGTTGGGCGGCGGGAGGGCCTTCCTGAGCAGTTCTTC
few TRBJ1-4 TRBV28 NA CASTTGLANEKLFF TGTGCCAGCACCACCGGGCTTGCTAATGAAAAACTGTTTTTT
NA TRBJ2-7 TRBV25-1 NA CASRGTAVYEQYF TGTGCCAGCAGGGGGACGGCGGTCTACGAGCAGTACTTC
many TRBJ2-1 TRBV29-1 TRBD1 CSVESPGQAVYNEQFF TGCAGCGTTGAAAGCCCGGGACAGGCCGTGTACAATGAGCAGTTCTTC
many TRBJ2-7 TRBV20-1 TRBD1 CSARRTGTYEQYF TGCAGTGCCAGAAGGACAGGGACCTACGAGCAGTACTTC
few TRBJ2-7 TRBV11-2 NA CASSPIRVYEQYF TGTGCCAGCAGCCCGATTAGGGTATACGAGCAGTACTTC
many TRBJ1-1 TRBV10-3 NA CATQDGRSENTEAFF TGTGCCACCCAGGACGGACGCTCGGAGAACACTGAAGCTTTCTTT
many TRBJ2-5 TRBV15 NA CATSRDGGSRGETQYF TGTGCCACCAGCAGAGATGGTGGGAGTCGAGGAGAGACCCAGTACTTC
many TRBJ1-5 TRBV12-3/TRBV12-4 NA CASAAAGGNQPQHF TGTGCCAGCGCAGCTGCGGGGGGCAATCAGCCCCAGCATTTT
few TRBJ2-7 TRBV10-3 TRBD2 CATIAGVYDEQYF TGTGCCACTATAGCGGGGGTATACGACGAGCAGTACTTC
NA TRBJ2-1 TRBV20-1 NA CSAGRGLQQFF TGCAGTGCTGGTAGAGGCCTTCAGCAGTTCTTC
many TRBJ1-2 TRBV29-1 NA CSVVPGSNYGYTF TGCAGCGTTGTGCCGGGCTCAAACTATGGCTACACCTTC
many TRBJ2-1 TRBV5-5 TRBD1 CASSFLTGQGYNEQFF TGTGCCAGCAGCTTTTTGACGGGACAGGGTTACAATGAGCAGTTCTTC
few TRBJ2-7 TRBV4-1 NA CASSQDGVDYLSSYEQYF TGCGCCAGCAGCCAAGATGGTGTGGACTACCTTTCCTCCTACGAGCAGTACTTC
NA TRBJ2-1 TRBV24-1 NA CATSDSRALKAPIPQFF TGTGCCACCAGTGATTCGAGGGCACTAAAGGCTCCAATCCCCCAATTCTTC
many TRBJ1-5 TRBV5-5 NA CASSFSGENQPQHF TGTGCCAGCAGCTTCTCAGGGGAGAATCAGCCCCAGCATTTT
NA TRBJ2-7 TRBV7-6 TRBD2 CASTPLAGGYEQYF TGTGCCAGCACTCCACTAGCGGGAGGCTACGAGCAGTACTTC
few TRBJ1-1 TRBV20-1 TRBD1 CSAPRATGGLAEAFF TGCAGTGCCCCCCGGGCAACAGGGGGATTGGCTGAAGCTTTCTTT
many TRBJ1-4 TRBV20-1 NA CSARPWGGGNEKLFF TGCAGTGCTAGACCCTGGGGGGGGGGCAATGAAAAACTGTTTTTT
many TRBJ2-3 TRBV7-6 NA CASSSVIGSTDTQYF TGTGCCAGCAGCTCAGTTATCGGGAGCACAGATACGCAGTATTTT
many TRBJ2-7 TRBV10-3 NA CAISESVSTDEQYF TGTGCCATCAGTGAGTCGGTCAGTACGGACGAGCAGTACTTC
many TRBJ2-1 TRBV28 TRBD1 CASSSLRGDRTNGDEQFF TGTGCCAGCAGTTCCCTACGAGGGGACAGAACCAATGGGGATGAGCAGTTCTTC
few TRBJ2-1 TRBV5-1 TRBD1 CASSDQTGYNEQFF TGCGCCAGCAGCGACCAGACAGGGTACAATGAGCAGTTCTTC
many TRBJ2-1 TRBV20-1 NA CSARASAGQQFF TGCAGTGCTAGAGCTTCAGCGGGACAACAGTTCTTC
many TRBJ2-1 TRBV12-3/TRBV12-4 NA CASSFLTGNNEQFF TGTGCCAGCAGTTTTCTAACGGGGAACAATGAGCAGTTCTTC
many TRBJ2-2 TRBV29-1 NA CSVEGPGTNTGELFF TGCAGCGTTGAGGGGCCAGGCACGAACACCGGGGAGCTGTTTTTT
many TRBJ2-1 TRBV5-6 NA CASSLGVGSNSYNEQFF TGTGCCAGCAGCTTGGGAGTTGGATCCAACTCCTACAATGAGCAGTTCTTC
NA TRBJ2-7 TRBV24-1 TRBD1 CATSDPGQGSAGEQYF TGTGCCACCAGTGATCCGGGACAGGGGTCCGCGGGTGAGCAGTACTTC
many TRBJ2-5 TRBV4-1 NA CASSQDLRVRETQYF TGCGCCAGCAGCCAAGATCTTCGGGTCAGAGAGACCCAGTACTTC
many TRBJ2-3 TRBV10-1 NA CASSESNTDTQYF TGCGCCAGCAGTGAGTCCAACACAGATACGCAGTATTTT
many TRBJ2-3 TRBV20-1 TRBD2 CSAPPTSGRARNTQYF TGCAGTGCTCCCCCGACTAGCGGGAGGGCACGGAATACGCAGTATTTT
NA TRBJ2-1 TRBV12-3/TRBV12-4 TRBD2 CASSFILAGGLGEQFF TGTGCCAGCAGTTTCATACTAGCGGGAGGGCTTGGTGAGCAGTTCTTC
many TRBJ2-3 TRBV10-3 NA CAISDFAYASTDTQYF TGTGCCATCAGTGATTTCGCTTATGCGAGCACAGATACGCAGTATTTT
many TRBJ2-1 TRBV27 TRBD2 CASSLYSPSGRRYNEQFF TGTGCCAGCAGTTTATACTCACCTAGCGGGAGGCGGTACAATGAGCAGTTCTTC
few TRBJ2-1 TRBV12-3/TRBV12-4 TRBD1 CASSRDRVNEQFF TGTGCCAGCAGTCGGGACAGGGTGAATGAGCAGTTCTTC
few TRBJ2-3 TRBV5-1 TRBD2 CASSLALAGFTDTQYF TGCGCCAGCAGCTTGGCCCTAGCGGGGTTCACAGATACGCAGTATTTT
NA TRBJ1-2 TRBV5-1 NA CASSLGDGINYGYPF TGCGCCAGCAGCTTGGGTGACGGGATTAACTATGGCTACCCCTTC
many TRBJ1-4 TRBV6-5 NA CASSLTRITREKLFF TGTGCCAGCAGTTTGACCCGGATCACAAGGGAAAAACTGTTTTTT
many TRBJ1-2 TRBV6-1 NA CASSDFRGLVYGYTF TGTGCCAGCAGCGATTTCAGGGGATTAGTTTATGGCTACACCTTC
many TRBJ2-1 TRBV7-9 NA CASSLVVEIFGEQFF TGTGCCAGCAGCTTAGTAGTTGAGATTTTCGGTGAGCAGTTCTTC
many TRBJ2-2 TRBV6-1 NA CASSLGRITGELFF TGTGCCAGCAGCCTGGGTCGGATTACCGGGGAGCTGTTTTTT
many TRBJ2-5 TRBV10-3 NA CAISFSWAETQYF TGTGCCATCAGTTTTAGTTGGGCGGAGACCCAGTACTTC
few TRBJ2-5 TRBV7-8 TRBD2 CASSTPPGLVQETQYF TGTGCCAGCAGCACCCCTCCGGGACTAGTACAAGAGACCCAGTACTTC
NA TRBJ2-7 TRBV20-1 TRBD2 CSAAIPGLAGLYF TGCAGTGCAGCTATCCCGGGACTAGCGGGGCTTTACTTC
many TRBJ2-1 TRBV29-1 TRBD2 CSTRLAGGGNEQFF TGCAGCACCCGACTAGCGGGAGGAGGGAATGAGCAGTTCTTC
many TRBJ2-2 TRBV29-1 NA CSVAGSAGELFF TGCAGCGTTGCAGGTTCTGCGGGGGAGCTGTTTTTT
NA TRBJ2-5 TRBV11-2 TRBD1 CASSSFDRDRETQYF TGTGCCAGCAGCTCCTTCGACAGGGATAGAGAGACCCAGTACTTC
many TRBJ2-3 TRBV12-3/TRBV12-4 TRBD2 CASAPSGPDTQYF TGTGCCAGCGCTCCTAGCGGGCCAGATACGCAGTATTTT
NA TRBJ2-7 TRBV12-3/TRBV12-4 NA CASSLRSYSYEQYF TGTGCCAGCAGTTTACGGTCATACTCCTACGAGCAGTACTTC
NA TRBJ2-1 TRBV20-1 TRBD2 CSAEGSGGSGRAYNEQFF TGCAGTGCTGAAGGATCAGGTGGTAGCGGGAGGGCTTACAATGAGCAGTTCTTC
NA TRBJ2-7 TRBV7-6 NA CASSFEAAASYEQYF TGTGCCAGCAGCTTTGAGGCCGCGGCCTCCTACGAGCAGTACTTC
NA TRBJ2-7 TRBV7-8 NA CASSLAWAGAQDYEQYF TGTGCCAGCAGCTTAGCATGGGCGGGGGCTCAGGATTACGAGCAGTACTTC